The 28 T cell receptor beta chains below come from one sample, sequenced in a study of cytomegalovirus exposure and HLA in healthy donors. Measured with immunoSEQ multiplex PCR; TCRdb has only the in-frame clones, and not every one. The table lists about 200,000 clones, approximately 82% of them singletons. The sample comprised PBMCs. These receptors were obtained from a woman between 25 and 40 years old in good health and CMV-seropositive.

This clone occurred a few times. The chain joins TRBV6-6 to TRBJ2-1; 10 bases are shared with TRBD2. Germline assignment: CDR1 MNHNY and CDR2 SVGAGI (reference sequence). CDR3 length equals 14 residues. After removal of 4 bases from V and 9 bases from J, the junction contained 6 bases not matched to a gene. The CDR3 nucleotides read TGTGCCAGCAGTTCCGGGGTAGCGGGAGGTGAGCAGTTCTTC. Residues: CASSSGVAGGEQFF.

The chain uses TRBV6-1 and TRBJ2-7; a weak D match, TRBD2 (5 bases). Trimming pared 0 bases from V and 6 bases from J, leaving 18 bases between. Looked up from germline, CDR1 is MNHNS and CDR2 is SASEGT. CDR3 length: 16 residues. The CDR3 is CASSEARSSSKGEQYF. The CDR3 nucleotides read TGTGCCAGCAGTGAAGCGCGGTCTAGCTCAAAAGGCGAGCAGTACTTC.

V is TRBV29-1 and J is TRBJ1-1; possibly TRBD1 for D (5 bases). Trimming removed 3 bases at V and 1 base at J, with 9 bases between. In germline, CDR1 is SQVTM, CDR2 ANQGSEA. This CDR3 spans 13 amino acids. The CDR3 sequence is CSVETDWNTEAFF. As DNA, the CDR3 is TGCAGCGTTGAGACAGATTGGAACACTGAAGCTTTCTTT. The full variable domain, in which reference TRBV29-1 and TRBJ1-1 provide the parts outside the CDR3, is SAVISQKPSRDICQRGTSLTIQCQVDSQVTMMFWYRQQPGQSLTLIATANQGSEATYESGFVIDKFPISRPNLTFSTLTVSNMSPEDSSIYLCSVETDWNTEAFFGQGTRLTVV.

This clone came up a few times. The V call is TRBV2, the J call TRBJ1-2, with D possibly matching TRBD1 (5 bases). Trimming removed 6 bases from V and 7 bases from J, with 21 bases in between. The CDR3 has 15 residues. The germline V gene has CDR1 SNHLY and CDR2 FYNNEI. CDR3 region: CASRDQGFGVSGYTF. The CDR3 DNA sequence: TGTGCCAGCAGGGACCAGGGATTTGGAGTAAGTGGCTACACCTTC.

With respect to this clone: Other nucleotide sequences from this sample produce the same CDR3. The chain combines TRBV2 with TRBJ1-5, with 9 positions matching TRBD1. CDR1 is SNHLY, CDR2 FYNNEI, per germline. This CDR3 contains 13 residues. V trimming: 4 bases; J trimming: 5 bases; junction bases outside the gene matches: 0. Written as DNA, the CDR3 is TGTGCCAGCAGTGGGACAGGGGATCAGCCCCAGCATTTT. It yields the protein CASSGTGDQPQHF.

V is TRBV5-1 and J is TRBJ2-7, with 10 bases identical to TRBD2. Looked up from germline, CDR1 is SGHRS and CDR2 is YFSETQ. The CDR3 totals 17 residues. The J segment lost 2 bases and the V segment lost 5 bases, leaving 13 bases of the junction unmatched. The CDR3 loop is CASSPRTSGISTYEQYF. The CDR3 DNA reads TGCGCCAGCAGTCCCCGGACTAGCGGAATTAGTACCTACGAGCAGTACTTC.

Only a few counts were recorded for this clone. The chain recombines TRBV7-8 with TRBJ2-7; TRBD2 matches at 9 bases. The CDR3 consists of 15 residues. CDR1 and CDR2 from the germline V gene are SGHVS and FQNEAQ. V gave up 2 bases and J gave up 4 bases; unmatched junction bases: 6. The CDR3 spells CASSLLAGAAYEQYF. DNA of the CDR3: TGTGCCAGCAGCTTATTAGCGGGAGCGGCTTACGAGCAGTACTTC. Drawing the rest from reference TRBV7-8 and TRBJ2-7, the complete variable domain is GAGVSQSPRYKVAKRGQDVALRCDPISGHVSLFWYQQALGQGPEFLTYFQNEAQLDKSGLPSDRFFAERPEGSVSTLKIQRTQQEDSAVYLCASSLLAGAAYEQYFGPGTRLTVT.

The chain uses TRBV2 and TRBJ2-5, with a possible D match to TRBD1 (6 bases). Germline values: CDR1 SNHLY, CDR2 FYNNEI. The CDR3 has 13 residues. Trimming stripped 5 bases from V and 2 bases from J, with 9 bases between. The CDR3 DNA sequence: TGTGCCAGCAGTTACAGGGATCAAGAGACCCAGTACTTC. Its protein is CASSYRDQETQYF. The whole variable domain, remainder taken from reference TRBV2 and TRBJ2-5, is EPEVTQTPSHQVTQMGQEVILRCVPISNHLYFYWYRQILGQKVEFLVSFYNNEISEKSEIFDDQFSVERPDGSNFTLKIRSTKLEDSAMYFCASSYRDQETQYFGPGTRLLVL.

This chain connects TRBV6-5 to TRBJ1-5; no definite D call. V gave up 8 bases and J gave up 1 base, with 15 bases separating them. Germline CDR1 and CDR2: MNHEY and SVGAGI. The CDR3 spans 15 residues. The CDR3 sequence is CASGQSNRSNQPQHF. In DNA form, the CDR3 reads TGTGCCAGCGGGCAGTCTAATCGAAGCAATCAGCCCCAGCATTTT.

This clone was recorded only once. The rearrangement uses TRBV28 and TRBJ1-1; D perhaps matches TRBD1 (6 bases). V dropped 8 bases and J dropped 0 bases, with 16 bases sitting between them. The germline gives CDR1 MDHEN, CDR2 SYDVKM. There are 15 residues in the CDR3. The CDR3 coding sequence is TGTGCCAGCGCGGGCGGGGGGCTAATGAACACTGAAGCTTTCTTT. The encoded protein is CASAGGGLMNTEAFF.

This clone was seen only once. J is TRBJ1-1 and V is TRBV15; unclear D gene. The CDR3 has 17 amino acids. V gave up 2 bases and J gave up 1 base, with 17 bases separating them. The germline V gene encodes CDR1 LNHNV and CDR2 YYDKDF (reference sequence). Written as DNA, the CDR3 is TGTGCCACCAGCAGACCGAGATCCGAGTTTAAGAACACTGAAGCTTTCTTT. It codes for CATSRPRSEFKNTEAFF.

The V and J genes are TRBV9 and TRBJ2-7, with 9 bases fitting TRBD2. CDR1 is SGDLS and CDR2 is YYNGEE in the germline V gene. The CDR3 totals 15 residues. V shed 0 bases and J 2 bases; nucleotides not matched to a gene: 3. CDR3 DNA sequence: TGTGCCAGCAGCGTAGGAGCGGGAGGTGCCTACGAGCAGTACTTC. It codes for CASSVGAGGAYEQYF.

The rearrangement uses TRBV6-5 and TRBJ1-3; D call uncertain. Germline CDR1 and CDR2: MNHEY and SVGAGI. V dropped 6 bases and J dropped 5 bases, with 11 bases sitting between them. The CDR3 runs to 13 residues. Written as DNA, the CDR3 is TGTGCCAGCAGATTAGGAGCTAGAAACACCATATATTTT. It is translated as CASRLGARNTIYF.

The chain links TRBV15 to TRBJ2-6; D is possibly TRBD1 (6 bases). V lost 1 base to trimming and J lost 0 bases, with 13 bases between them. The CDR3 length is 18 residues. Germline V gene sequence: CDR1 LNHNV, CDR2 YYDKDF (reference sequence). CDR3 bases: TGTGCCACCAGCAGAGTATGGGGACAAAACTCTGGGGCCAACGTCCTGACTTTC. Protein sequence: CATSRVWGQNSGANVLTF.

The rearrangement links TRBV28 to TRBJ2-4; 8 positions agree with TRBD2. V gave up 6 bases and J gave up 9 bases; unmatched junction bases: 4. Germline-derived CDR1 and CDR2 are MDHEN and SYDVKM. The CDR3 extends over 12 amino acids. The CDR3 region has the DNA TGTGCCAGCAGAGCCAGCGGGGGCATTCAGTACTTC. It translates to CASRASGGIQYF.

V is TRBV2 and J is TRBJ2-7; 8 bases align to TRBD1. The CDR3 has 15 amino acids. Germline V gene data show CDR1 as SNHLY and CDR2 as FYNNEI. Losses at the gene ends were 3 bases for V and 7 bases for J; bases not matched to a gene: 11. Written as DNA, the CDR3 is TGTGCCAGCAGTGAGGGGACAGGTCGGTCGAGTGAGCAGTACTTC. Translated, it gives CASSEGTGRSSEQYF.

This chain uses TRBV4-2 with TRBJ2-7, with 9 bases fitting TRBD2. Germline V gene lookup returns CDR1 LGHNA and CDR2 YNFKEQ. Trimming removed 2 bases from V and 5 bases from J; junction bases left unmatched: 7. The CDR3 covers 15 residues. The CDR3 DNA reads as TGTGCCAGCAGCCAACCGGGACTAGCAGGTAACGAGCAGTACTTC. This translates into CASSQPGLAGNEQYF.

This clone was seen a single time. The V call is TRBV29-1, the J call TRBJ2-1, with D unresolved. Trimming left V 6 bases short and J 8 bases short, with 17 bases between. Germline assignment: CDR1 SQVTM and CDR2 ANQGSEA. The CDR3 contains 13 residues. The CDR3: CSVRSSRLDEQFF. In DNA form, the CDR3 reads TGCAGCGTCCGAAGTTCCCGGTTGGATGAGCAGTTCTTC.

The chain joins TRBV5-4 to TRBJ2-3, with 10 nucleotides matching TRBD1. Germline CDR1 SGHNT, CDR2 YYREEE (reference sequence). The CDR3 is 16 residues long. V dropped 2 bases and J dropped 1; count of bases not matched to a gene: 4. The CDR3 region is CASSFRQGAGTDTQYF. In DNA form, the CDR3 reads TGTGCCAGCAGCTTTCGACAGGGGGCTGGCACAGATACGCAGTATTTT. Variable domain in full (rest from reference TRBV5-4 and TRBJ2-3): ETGVTQSPTHLIKTRGQQVTLRCSSQSGHNTVSWYQQALGQGPQFIFQYYREEENGRGNFPPRFSGLQFPNYSSELNVNALELDDSALYLCASSFRQGAGTDTQYFGPGTRLTVL.

The table lists this clone with a few counts. The genes are TRBV29-1 and TRBJ1-2; D uncertain. Germline V gene sequence: CDR1 SQVTM, CDR2 ANQGSEA. The CDR3 runs 10 residues. V gave up 4 bases and J gave up 8 bases, with 8 bases separating them. The CDR3 reads CSVGELGYTF. The CDR3 DNA reads TGCAGCGTTGGGGAGCTGGGCTACACCTTC.

This chain joins TRBV11-3 and TRBJ2-2; 9 bases line up with TRBD1. CDR1 is SGHNT and CDR2 is YENEEA in the germline V gene. The CDR3 runs to 16 residues. J was trimmed by 1 base and V by 5 bases; bases with no gene match: 5. CDR3 protein: CASSPRTGVNTGELFF. The CDR3 bases are TGTGCCAGCAGCCCGCGGACAGGGGTGAACACCGGGGAGCTGTTTTTT.

The CDR3 sequence: CASSYNTGGLYGAFF. The CDR3 nucleotides read TGTGCCAGCAGTTACAATACAGGGGGTCTTTATGGGGCTTTCTTT. V is TRBV6-5 and J is TRBJ1-1, with TRBD1 matching 8 bases. CDR1 and CDR2 (germline): MNHEY, SVGAGI. The ends lost 2 bases at V and 11 bases at J; junction bases unmatched: 13. The CDR3 covers 15 residues.

The rearrangement links TRBV15 to TRBJ1-2; 7 positions match TRBD1. Germline V gene data show CDR1 as LNHNV and CDR2 as YYDKDF (reference sequence). V was clipped by 5 bases and J by 8 bases; unmatched bases: 17. The CDR3 runs 16 residues. CDR3 nucleotide sequence: TGTGCCACCAGCGGCCGAGGACGACAGGGCTGGGACGGCTACACCTTC. This codes for CATSGRGRQGWDGYTF.

The genes are TRBV7-2 and TRBJ1-4; 10 bases agree with TRBD1. Unmatched junction bases numbered 5, after V lost 6 bases and J lost 7 bases. Germline CDR1 and CDR2: SGHTA and FQGNSA. The CDR3 consists of 14 residues. The CDR3 coding sequence is TGTGCCAGCAGTTGGACAGGGGGAGGTGAAAAACTGTTTTTT. This codes for CASSWTGGGEKLFF.

This chain joins TRBV28 and TRBJ1-1, with 7 bases lining up with TRBD1. CDR1 and CDR2 (germline): MDHEN, SYDVKM. With V trimmed by 8 bases and J by 3 bases, 12 bases remained unmatched. This CDR3 has 15 residues. CDR3 protein: CASGQPGQQYTEAFF. CDR3 DNA: TGTGCCAGCGGGCAACCGGGACAGCAATACACTGAAGCTTTCTTT.

This clone was observed a few times. The chain combines TRBV5-1 with TRBJ1-2; TRBD1 matches 9 bases. Unmatched junction bases numbered 6, after V lost 5 bases and J lost 7 bases. CDR3 length: 13 amino acids. CDR1 is SGHRS, CDR2 YFSETQ, per germline. CDR3 region: CASSTGGRSGYTF. CDR3 nucleotides: TGCGCCAGCAGTACAGGGGGCCGAAGTGGCTACACCTTC.

There are many counts of this clone. The chain uses TRBV27 and TRBJ2-1, with D unresolved. The CDR3 totals 15 residues. Germline CDR1 reads MNHEY; CDR2 reads SMNVEV (reference sequence). Trimming pared 6 bases from V and 0 bases from J, leaving 12 bases between. The CDR3 sequence: CASRITPSSYNEQFF. Written as DNA, the CDR3 is TGTGCCAGCAGGATCACCCCGAGCTCCTACAATGAGCAGTTCTTC.

The rearrangement uses TRBV28 and TRBJ2-2, with D perhaps matching TRBD2 (5 bases). The CDR3 has 14 residues. Trimming pared 11 bases from V and 4 bases from J, leaving 17 bases between. Germline V CDR1 and CDR2: MDHEN, SYDVKM. The CDR3 DNA reads as TGTGCCGCCGCCAGCGGATCTGTCACCGGGGAGCTGTTTTTT. This sequence encodes CAAASGSVTGELFF.